Below are 3 T cell receptor beta chains sequenced from a single sample in a study of blood T cells in healthy people across ages. Using a J-beta primer mix together with a sample-barcoded 5' primer, a second PCR was run for about 6 to 12 cycles. TCRdb called the 5' RACE reads again in MiXCR, with one record for every CDR3 protein. The sample has roughly 800,000 distinct CDR3 sequences; 35% to 40% are singletons. Sequencing input: blood. The receptors derive from a young man in good health.

This chain uses TRBV7-9 with TRBJ2-1, with TRBD1 matching over 11 bases. V shed 5 bases, J shed 2 bases, and the junction held 8 bases outside the gene matches. The germline CDR1 and CDR2 sequences are SEHNR and FQNEAQ (reference sequence). This CDR3 contains 17 residues. CDR3 residues: CASSRGGTGGPYNEQFF. CDR3 sequence (DNA): TGTGCCAGCAGCCGTGGAGGGACAGGGGGGCCCTACAATGAGCAGTTCTTC.

This clonotype was detected a few times. The chain couples TRBV4-2 to TRBJ1-1; D is uncertain. V was trimmed by 0 bases and J by 8 bases, leaving 13 bases between them. The CDR3 consists of 14 residues. Germline values: CDR1 LGHNA, CDR2 YNFKEQ. This chain's CDR3 is CASSQERRTSEAFF. As DNA, the CDR3 is TGTGCCAGCAGCCAAGAGAGGCGGACCAGCGAAGCTTTCTTT.

The chain links TRBV5-1 to TRBJ2-7; D uncertain. This CDR3 is built from 16 residues. Trimming shortened V by 3 bases and J by 1 base, and 17 bases separated the two germline ends. Germline V CDR1 and CDR2: SGHRS, YFSETQ. CDR3: CASSSQAQSTSYEQYF. CDR3 nucleotide sequence: TGCGCCAGCAGCTCCCAAGCACAGTCGACATCCTACGAGCAGTACTTC. The complete variable domain, with remaining parts taken from reference TRBV5-1 and TRBJ2-7, reads KAGVTQTPRYLIKTRGQQVTLSCSPISGHRSVSWYQQTPGQGLQFLFEYFSETQRNKGNFPGRFSGRQFSNSRSEMNVSTLELGDSALYLCASSSQAQSTSYEQYFGPGTRLTVT.